The 13 T cell receptor beta chains listed next were all sequenced from one sample in a study of molecular identifiers for immune sequencing clone quantification. TCRdb redid the calling of the PCR reads with MiXCR, one entry per CDR3 protein. Of 35,000 to 45,000 distinct CDR3 sequences listed, approximately 18% are singletons. Input material: naive CD8+ T cells from blood, with Jurkat cell RNA spiked in. Stated subset: FACS-sorted CD8+CD4-CCR7+CD45RA+ naive T cells. These receptors were taken from a human donor in good health. Some libraries in this study had Jurkat cell RNA spiked in.

This clonotype was detected many times. The chain employs TRBV20-1 and TRBJ2-7; D not certain. Germline V gene sequence: CDR1 DFQATT, CDR2 SNEGSKA (reference sequence). Between the trimmed V and J ends, which lost 3 bases and 0 bases, there was a span of 15 bases. This CDR3 is 15 amino acids long. In DNA form, the CDR3 reads TGCAGTGCTAGTTACGAACGGGCTAGCTCCTACGAGCAGTACTTC. Its translation: CSASYERASSYEQYF.

This clonotype was seen ten or more times. The CDR3 loop is CASSHTGRTYEQYF. CDR3 nucleotide sequence: TGTGCCAGCAGTCACACCGGGAGGACCTACGAGCAGTACTTC. The chain couples TRBV6-6 to TRBJ2-7; 7 nucleotides line up with TRBD2. The V segment lost 5 bases and the J segment 2 bases; nucleotides outside the gene matches: 6. This CDR3 contains 14 residues. Germline V gene sequence: CDR1 MNHNY, CDR2 SVGAGI (reference sequence).

The genes are TRBV20-1 and TRBJ2-1, with a tentative D call TRBD2 (5 bases). From germline, CDR1 is DFQATT and CDR2 SNEGSKA (reference sequence). CDR3 length: 13 amino acids. The germline V and J ends were trimmed by 8 bases and 6 bases, with 17 bases remaining between them. The CDR3 region has the DNA TGCAGTACTTCTAGCACCCTTGTCAATGAGCAGTTCTTC. Amino acid sequence: CSTSSTLVNEQFF.

The chain carries TRBV11-2 and TRBJ2-1; D is unresolved. The V and J ends lost 2 bases and 8 bases respectively, with 4 bases between them. CDR1 is SGHAT and CDR2 is FQNNGV in the germline V gene. This CDR3 contains 11 residues. The CDR3 reads CASSLSYEQFF. The CDR3 coding sequence is TGTGCCAGCAGCTTAAGCTATGAGCAGTTCTTC.

On this clonotype: A read error may explain this, as a much larger clone is one base away. Because it lacks the conserved phenylalanine or tryptophan at the end, this CDR3 is likely a read error. The chain uses TRBV29-1 and TRBJ2-4, with TRBD1 matching 7 bases. Per the germline V gene, CDR1 is SQVTM and CDR2 is ANQGSEA. J was trimmed by 3 bases and V by 7 bases; bases with no gene match: 6. The CDR3 contains 13 residues. The CDR3 region is CSALTGSKNIQYL. The CDR3 bases are TGCAGCGCACTGACAGGGAGCAAAAACATTCAGTACCTC.

This clonotype was counted only a few times. V usage is TRBV5-1 and J usage is TRBJ1-2; no reliable D call. CDR3 length: 15 residues. Germline lookup yields CDR1 SGHRS and CDR2 YFSETQ. V was shortened by 0 bases and J by 2 bases, with 11 bases between the two germline ends. DNA for the CDR3: TGCGCCAGCAGCTTGGAGTCAGGCCCGAACTATGGCTACACCTTC. Residues: CASSLESGPNYGYTF.

The rearrangement uses TRBV10-3 and TRBJ2-7; a possible D gene is TRBD2 (6 bases). Germline values: CDR1 ENHRY, CDR2 SYGVKD. Trimming cost V 0 bases and J 6 bases, with 15 bases left between them. The CDR3 loop spans 15 amino acids. CDR3 DNA sequence: TGTGCCATCAGTGAGTCGAGTCTAGCGAGCTTCGAGCAGTACTTC. Its translation is CAISESSLASFEQYF.

The chain has TRBV29-1 and TRBJ2-1; 9 nucleotides align to TRBD2. Germline CDR1 is SQVTM and CDR2 is ANQGSEA. After removal of 4 bases from V and 0 bases from J, the junction contained 7 bases not matched to a gene. The CDR3 runs 16 residues. The CDR3 loop reads CSVGLAGPSSYNEQFF. The CDR3 DNA is TGCAGCGTTGGGCTAGCGGGGCCCTCCTCCTACAATGAGCAGTTCTTC.

This clonotype was found many times. The rearrangement joins TRBV12-3 or TRBV12-4 to TRBJ2-2; no firm D call. Trimming took off 4 bases at V and 11 bases at J, with 20 bases between the two ends. There are 15 residues in the CDR3. CDR3 loop: CASSSSGRSHTELFF. Written as DNA, the CDR3 is TGTGCCAGCAGTTCCTCGGGCCGTAGTCACACAGAGCTGTTTTTT.

With regard to this clonotype: A much bigger clone sits one base away, suggesting this may be a read error. The genes are TRBV6-5 and TRBJ1-1, with D possibly matching TRBD1 (5 bases). V shed 6 bases and J shed 3 bases, with 14 bases lying between them. The germline gives CDR1 MNHEY, CDR2 SVGAGI. The CDR3 length is 14 residues. Written as DNA, the CDR3 is TGTGCCAGCAGCCCCGGGACGGAGGACACTGAAGCTTTCTTT. The encoded protein is CASSPGTEDTEAFF.

The table lists this clonotype with many counts. The chain couples TRBV27 to TRBJ2-1, with D perhaps matching TRBD2 (5 bases). The V end was cut by 3 bases, the J end by 7 bases, with 10 bases between. Germline V gene data show CDR1 as MNHEY and CDR2 as SMNVEV (reference sequence). This CDR3 is 13 amino acids long. CDR3 nucleotides: TGTGCCAGCAGTTTCCGGGGTCGGAATGAGCAGTTCTTC. Amino acid sequence: CASSFRGRNEQFF.

Regarding this clonotype: A read error may explain this, as a much larger clone is one base away. The chain has TRBV7-9 and TRBJ1-2; 7 bases agree with TRBD1. Germline V gives CDR1 SEHNR, CDR2 FQNEAQ (reference sequence). The CDR3 spans 12 residues. After removal of 5 bases from V and 8 bases from J, the junction contained 5 bases not matched to a gene. CDR3 sequence reads: CASSGRGQGYTF. The CDR3 DNA follows: TGTGCCAGCAGCGGTAGGGGGCAGGGCTACACCTTC.

Turning to this clonotype: Just one base apart from a much larger clone, this may be a read error. The rearrangement uses TRBV7-9 and TRBJ2-7, with D possibly TRBD2 on 6 matching bases. Germline values: CDR1 SEHNR, CDR2 FQNEAQ (reference sequence). V lost 1 base, J lost 6 bases, and 13 bases lay in between. This CDR3 is 14 amino acids long. This CDR3 is CASSLGGVPSEQYF. CDR3 DNA sequence: TGTGCCAGCAGCTTAGGGGGGGTTCCCTCCGAGCAGTACTTC. The full variable domain, completed using reference TRBV7-9 and TRBJ2-7, is DTGVSQNPRHKITKRGQNVTFRCDPISEHNRLYWYRQTLGQGPEFLTYFQNEAQLEKSRLLSDRFSAERPKGSFSTLEIQRTEQGDSAMYLCASSLGGVPSEQYFGPGTRLTVT.